The 10 T cell receptor beta chains below come from one sample, sequenced in a study of T-cell memory formation after mild COVID-19. TCRdb fed the 5' RACE reads into MiXCR, producing one record per CDR3 protein. The data contain about 81,000 distinct CDR3 sequences, approximately 25% of them singletons. Sequencing was carried out using PBMCs or a T cell subset sorted from them (not recorded which). These receptors originate from a man younger than 35 who had mild COVID-19 (a few samples of this study predate the infection). Cell type and time point are not known.

The chain carries TRBV5-4 and TRBJ2-1, with TRBD2 matching 7 bases. The CDR3 runs 14 residues. V was pared by 4 bases and J by 10 bases, with 11 bases of the junction left unmatched. CDR1 and CDR2 from the germline V gene are SGHNT and YYREEE (reference sequence). The CDR3 reads CASSGASGLIEQFF. As DNA, the CDR3 is TGTGCCAGCAGCGGGGCTAGCGGTTTGATAGAGCAGTTCTTC.

This clonotype has more than one count but fewer than ten. The V and J genes are TRBV7-9 and TRBJ1-4; D remains ambiguous. The CDR3 runs 15 residues. Germline-derived CDR1 and CDR2 are SEHNR and FQNEAQ (reference sequence). The V and J ends lost 1 base and 13 bases respectively, with 19 bases between them. This chain's CDR3 is CASSLELDGRLILFF. In nucleotides, the CDR3 is TGTGCCAGCAGCTTAGAACTAGATGGACGGTTAATACTGTTTTTT.

In its sample, this clonotype was seen a few times. The chain combines TRBV7-9 with TRBJ1-2; no firm D call. Trimming removed 1 base from V and 8 bases from J, with 17 bases in between. The CDR3 is made up of 15 amino acids. The germline gives CDR1 SEHNR, CDR2 FQNEAQ (reference sequence). For the CDR3, the DNA is TGTGCCAGCAGCTTAGGGGATGGCCAACAGTGGGGCTACACCTTC. Amino acid sequence: CASSLGDGQQWGYTF.

This clonotype occurred a few times. CDR3: CASSRTGGVSQPQHF. CDR3 in DNA: TGTGCCAGCAGTCGGACAGGGGGCGTTTCGCAGCCCCAGCATTTT. The chain joins TRBV6-5 to TRBJ1-5; 11 bases map to TRBD1. The germline V gene encodes CDR1 MNHEY and CDR2 SVGAGI. V gave up 5 bases and J gave up 7 bases; unmatched junction bases: 7. This CDR3 is built from 15 residues.

This clonotype was observed a single time. V and J are TRBV12-5 and TRBJ1-5, with D possibly being TRBD1 (6 bases). V lost 5 bases to trimming and J lost 0 bases, with 23 bases between them. The CDR3 runs to 19 residues. Germline V gene data show CDR1 as LGHNT and CDR2 as FRNRAP. CDR3 nucleotides: TGTGCTAGTGGTCACCCCCCGTTGGGGGCCATATATAGCAATCAGCCCCAGCATTTT. It translates to CASGHPPLGAIYSNQPQHF.

The gene calls are TRBV11-2 and TRBJ2-3, with 8 bases identical to TRBD1. The CDR3 runs 15 residues. The germline V gene encodes CDR1 SGHAT and CDR2 FQNNGV. The ends lost 2 bases at V and 2 bases at J; junction bases unmatched: 3. The CDR3 DNA reads TGTGCCAGCAGCTTATACAGGGGGAACACAGATACGCAGTATTTT. Encoded protein: CASSLYRGNTDTQYF. The full variable domain, rest sourced from reference TRBV11-2 and TRBJ2-3, is EAGVAQSPRYKIIEKRQSVAFWCNPISGHATLYWYQQILGQGPKLLIQFQNNGVVDDSQLPKDRFSAERLKGVDSTLKIQPAKLEDSAVYLCASSLYRGNTDTQYFGPGTRLTVL.

The chain has TRBV20-1 and TRBJ1-5; 7 nucleotides match TRBD1. Trimming removed 0 bases from V and 3 bases from J; junction bases left unmatched: 8. Germline V gives CDR1 DFQATT, CDR2 SNEGSKA (reference sequence). The CDR3 runs 16 residues. The CDR3 sequence is CSARDRTGPYNQPQHF. The CDR3 bases are TGCAGTGCTAGAGACCGGACAGGTCCCTACAATCAGCCCCAGCATTTT.

The V and J genes are TRBV11-2 and TRBJ2-3; D call uncertain. Germline V gene lookup returns CDR1 SGHAT and CDR2 FQNNGV. The ends were cut back, 10 bases at V and 5 bases at J, with 16 bases in the middle. The length of the CDR3 is 13 residues. The CDR3 reads CAIESQDVDTQYF. The CDR3 nucleotides are TGTGCCATCGAATCCCAAGACGTAGATACGCAGTATTTT.

This clonotype was seen more than once but under ten times. The chain couples TRBV7-9 to TRBJ2-5; D uncertain. V was pared by 8 bases and J by 3 bases, with 13 bases between. The CDR3 has 13 residues. Germline V CDR1 and CDR2: SEHNR, FQNEAQ (reference sequence). CDR3: CASVPVGKETQYF. CDR3 DNA: TGTGCCAGCGTCCCCGTGGGGAAAGAGACCCAGTACTTC.

This clonotype turned up a few times. The chain is built from TRBV6-2 or TRBV6-3 and TRBJ2-1; TRBD1 matches 9 bases. J lost 2 bases, V lost 5 bases, and 4 bases had no gene match. This CDR3 spans 15 amino acids. CDR1 and CDR2 (germline): MNHEY, SVGEGT. CDR3 nucleotides: TGTGCCAGCAGTGCCCGACAGGGGGCCTACAATGAGCAGTTCTTC. This encodes CASSARQGAYNEQFF.